A single sample is the source of the 23 T cell receptor beta chains below, sequenced in a study of siplizumab effects on memory and regulatory T cells (dated by TCRdb to between 2019 and 2020). The library was made by the immunoSEQ multiplex PCR assay. TCRdb re-hosts the immuneACCESS table, in-frame sequences only. Its copies lack some clones; in the studies checked, an unresolved V gene accounts for under half of them, and the cause for the rest is not known. The sample yields 97,000 or so clones; about 94% were counted once. Of the sample, roughly 1% falls within the top ten clones. The sequenced material came from CD4+ T cells sorted from blood. These receptors were obtained from a human donor in good health.

V is TRBV30 and J is TRBJ2-1; 7 bases fit TRBD2. The CDR3 is made up of 15 amino acids. Germline V gene lookup returns CDR1 GTSNPN and CDR2 SVGIG (reference sequence). V trimming: 3 bases; J trimming: 3 bases; junction bases outside the gene matches: 8. CDR3 coding DNA: TGTGCCTGGAGCATCCTAGCGGCAAGCTACAATGAGCAGTTCTTC. Protein: CAWSILAASYNEQFF.

The chain carries TRBV5-1 and TRBJ1-5, with a weak D call TRBD1 (5 bases). The germline V gene has CDR1 SGHRS and CDR2 YFSETQ. Trimming pared 0 bases from V and 7 bases from J, leaving 8 bases between. The length of the CDR3 is 13 residues. The chain's CDR3 is CASSLAGGQPQHF. CDR3 bases: TGCGCCAGCAGCTTGGCCGGGGGGCAGCCCCAGCATTTT. The whole variable domain, remainder taken from reference TRBV5-1 and TRBJ1-5, is KAGVTQTPRYLIKTRGQQVTLSCSPISGHRSVSWYQQTPGQGLQFLFEYFSETQRNKGNFPGRFSGRQFSNSRSEMNVSTLELGDSALYLCASSLAGGQPQHFGDGTRLSIL.

A remark on this clone: This CDR3 is also generated by other DNA sequences in the sample. This chain uses TRBV30 with TRBJ2-7, with D uncertain. CDR3 length: 11 residues. Trimming removed 0 bases at V and 4 bases at J, with 4 bases between. In germline, CDR1 is GTSNPN, CDR2 SVGIG (reference sequence). CDR3 coding DNA: TGTGCCTGGAGTGTAAGGTACGAGCAGTACTTC. The encoded protein is CAWSVRYEQYF.

J is TRBJ1-4 and V is TRBV2, with 7 bases lining up with TRBD1. The V segment lost 4 bases and the J segment 8 bases; nucleotides outside the gene matches: 10. CDR1 and CDR2 (germline): SNHLY, FYNNEI. The CDR3 has 15 residues. Here the CDR3 reads CASSVNRGFGEKLFF. The CDR3 bases are TGTGCCAGCAGTGTCAACAGGGGATTTGGAGAAAAACTGTTTTTT.

The V gene is TRBV5-8, the J gene TRBJ1-5; the D gene is possibly TRBD1 (5 bases). V was pared by 5 bases and J by 7 bases, with 25 bases between. The germline gives CDR1 SGHTS, CDR2 YDEGEE. CDR3 length: 17 amino acids. CDR3 sequence reads: CASRPTGPPSSKQPQHF. DNA of the CDR3: TGTGCCAGCAGGCCGACGGGACCACCCTCTAGTAAGCAGCCCCAGCATTTT.

The genes are TRBV4-1 and TRBJ2-7, with D possibly called TRBD1 or TRBD2 (5 bases each). This CDR3 is built from 16 residues. The V and J ends lost 0 bases and 1 base respectively, with 13 bases between them. Germline CDR1 and CDR2: MGHRA and YSYEKL. The DNA of the CDR3 is TGCGCCAGCAGCCAAGATGATAGGGACGCATCCTACGAGCAGTACTTC. Translation: CASSQDDRDASYEQYF.

The chain combines TRBV15 with TRBJ1-6, with a weak D call TRBD1 (6 bases). The CDR3 length is 14 residues. The V and J ends lost 1 base and 9 bases respectively, with 10 bases between them. Germline V lookup: CDR1 LNHNV, CDR2 YYDKDF (reference sequence). This CDR3 is CATSRVRGSSPLHF. The CDR3 nucleotides read TGTGCCACCAGCAGAGTGAGGGGGAGTTCACCCCTCCACTTT.

V usage is TRBV10-3 and J usage is TRBJ2-7; 8 bases are a match to TRBD1. The germline V gene encodes CDR1 ENHRY and CDR2 SYGVKD. The CDR3 loop spans 15 amino acids. The V gene end was trimmed by 4 bases and the J gene end by 2 bases; junction bases not matched to a gene: 7. The CDR3 DNA reads as TGTGCCATCAGTGGGGACAGGCTTCATGCCTACGAGCAGTACTTC. Translated, it gives CAISGDRLHAYEQYF.

CDR3 protein: CAWSVVRTDYGYTF. The DNA for the CDR3 is TGTGCCTGGAGTGTCGTCCGGACGGACTATGGCTACACCTTC. V usage is TRBV30 and J usage is TRBJ1-2; D call uncertain. V was clipped by 0 bases and J by 3 bases, with 11 bases between them. This CDR3 spans 14 amino acids. Germline V gene lookup returns CDR1 GTSNPN and CDR2 SVGIG (reference sequence).

This clone was counted a single time. The V gene is TRBV7-6, the J gene TRBJ2-2; 9 bases are a match to TRBD1. This CDR3 is built from 20 residues. Looked up from germline, CDR1 is SGHVS and CDR2 is FNYEAQ. V was pared by 5 bases and J by 4 bases, with 20 bases of the junction left unmatched. In DNA form, the CDR3 reads TGTGCCAGCAGCCCTAGAGGTCGGACAGGGGTCCCCCGTCGCACCGGGGAGCTGTTTTTT. This sequence encodes CASSPRGRTGVPRRTGELFF.

The rearrangement links TRBV28 to TRBJ1-5; 9 positions agree with TRBD1. J lost 5 bases, V lost 4 bases, and 9 bases had no gene match. There are 16 residues in the CDR3. Germline lookup yields CDR1 MDHEN and CDR2 SYDVKM. The CDR3 bases are TGTGCCAGCAGTTCCTCCGGGACAGGGCGGCATCAGCCCCAGCATTTT. This gives the protein CASSSSGTGRHQPQHF.

The chain recombines TRBV5-1 with TRBJ2-5; D ambiguous. Germline V gene data show CDR1 as SGHRS and CDR2 as YFSETQ. The CDR3 covers 14 residues. V dropped 0 bases and J dropped 1 base, with 7 bases sitting between them. The CDR3, as DNA: TGCGCCAGCAGCTTGGGGGTGCCCCAAGAGACCCAGTACTTC. Amino acid sequence: CASSLGVPQETQYF.

CDR3 loop: CASSLLPLSYEQYF. CDR3 coding DNA: TGTGCCAGCAGCTTACTACCACTTTCCTACGAGCAGTACTTC. The chain links TRBV7-3 to TRBJ2-7; D not resolved. Trimming removed 2 bases from V and 1 base from J, with 9 bases in between. Germline V gene lookup returns CDR1 SGHTA and CDR2 FQGTGA. The CDR3 is made up of 14 amino acids. The variable domain in full, completed from reference TRBV7-3 and TRBJ2-7, reads GAGVSQTPSNKVTEKGKYVELRCDPISGHTALYWYRQSLGQGPEFLIYFQGTGAADDSGLPNDRFFAVRPEGSVSTLKIQRTERGDSAVYLCASSLLPLSYEQYFGPGTRLTVT.

V gene TRBV2 combines with J gene TRBJ2-7; no reliable D call. CDR1 and CDR2 from the germline V gene are SNHLY and FYNNEI. The CDR3 totals 13 residues. Trimming removed 3 bases at V and 3 bases at J, with 9 bases between. The CDR3, as DNA: TGTGCCAGCAGTGAGTCAGCTTTCTACGAGCAGTACTTC. Translated: CASSESAFYEQYF.

V and J are TRBV18 and TRBJ2-7; D remains unclear. V was shortened by 3 bases and J by 3 bases, with 12 bases between the two germline ends. The CDR3 length is 14 residues. Germline CDR1 is KGHSH and CDR2 is LQKENI. CDR3 coding DNA: TGTGCCAGCTCACCCGACGGAACCCGCTACGAGCAGTACTTC. It is translated as CASSPDGTRYEQYF.

V and J are TRBV19 and TRBJ2-1, with unresolved D. Looked up from germline, CDR1 is LNHDA and CDR2 is SQIVND (reference sequence). The CDR3 is made up of 15 amino acids. V gave up 1 base and J gave up 0 bases, with 7 bases separating them. The CDR3 region is CASSIVVISYNEQFF. CDR3 DNA: TGTGCCAGTAGTATAGTGGTTATCTCCTACAATGAGCAGTTCTTC. Based on the CDR3 plus reference TRBV19 and TRBJ2-1, the full variable domain is DGGITQSPKYLFRKEGQNVTLSCEQNLNHDAMYWYRQDPGQGLRLIYYSQIVNDFQKGDIAEGYSVSREKKESFPLTVTSAQKNPTAFYLCASSIVVISYNEQFFGPGTRLTVL.

The rearrangement joins TRBV19 to TRBJ2-1; unclear D gene. Per the germline V gene, CDR1 is LNHDA and CDR2 is SQIVND (reference sequence). Trimming shortened V by 3 bases and J by 5 bases, and 14 bases separated the two germline ends. CDR3 length: 15 residues. The CDR3 DNA is TGTGCCAGTAGTATTGGTAGTCGGATTGACAATGAGCAGTTCTTC. It translates to CASSIGSRIDNEQFF.

The CDR3 loop is CAISESLQSLEAFF. Here the CDR3 DNA reads TGTGCCATCAGTGAGTCGCTCCAATCTCTAGAAGCTTTCTTT. The chain is built from TRBV10-3 and TRBJ1-1; D unresolved. The V and J ends lost 0 bases and 8 bases respectively, with 13 bases between them. The CDR3 sequence is 14 residues long. Germline V gene sequence: CDR1 ENHRY, CDR2 SYGVKD.

The V gene is TRBV10-2, the J gene TRBJ2-7, with D uncertain. CDR3 length: 12 residues. Per the germline V gene, CDR1 is WSHSY and CDR2 is SAAADI. V gave up 3 bases and J gave up 3 bases, with 6 bases separating them. This CDR3 is CASSDLIYEQYF. The CDR3, as DNA: TGCGCCAGCAGTGACCTGATCTACGAGCAGTACTTC.

The chain joins TRBV19 to TRBJ2-1, with D hard to call. The CDR3 sequence is 12 residues long. Trimming left V 3 bases short and J 9 bases short, with 9 bases between. Germline V gene lookup returns CDR1 LNHDA and CDR2 SQIVND (reference sequence). The CDR3: CASSIRGGEQFF. The DNA of the CDR3 is TGTGCCAGTAGTATCAGAGGCGGTGAGCAGTTCTTC.

This chain connects TRBV2 to TRBJ2-5; D not resolved. Germline V gives CDR1 SNHLY, CDR2 FYNNEI. Trimming stripped 6 bases from V and 9 bases from J, with 11 bases between. The CDR3 loop spans 11 amino acids. CDR3 sequence (DNA): TGTGCCAGCAGGGAGATGGGCGCCCAGTACTTC. Its protein is CASREMGAQYF.

The CDR3 DNA is TGTGCCAGCAGCGTAAGGACGGACGGGCAGATTCAGTACTTC. This codes for CASSVRTDGQIQYF. The chain couples TRBV9 to TRBJ2-4; D gene unclear. The CDR3 runs 14 residues. The V gene's germline CDR1 is SGDLS and CDR2 YYNGEE. Trimming shortened V by 1 base and J by 10 bases, and 15 bases separated the two germline ends.

The V gene is TRBV7-6, the J gene TRBJ1-2; the D gene is possibly TRBD1 (5 bases). V was pared by 1 base and J by 5 bases, with 8 bases between. The CDR3 has 13 amino acids. Per germline, CDR1 SGHVS and CDR2 FNYEAQ. CDR3: CASSLGGGYGYTF. The CDR3 coding sequence is TGTGCCAGCAGCTTAGGGGGGGGATATGGCTACACCTTC.